This T cell receptor (beta chain) was profiled in a study of cytomegalovirus exposure and HLA in healthy donors. It was with 60 Vbeta and 13 Jbeta primers that the PCR ran. Produced via immunoSEQ multiplex PCR; TCRdb's table is partial and in-frame only. In the table there are about 230,000 clones, about 77% of which are singletons. The J segment lost 6 bases and the V segment lost 1 base, leaving 16 bases of the junction unmatched. The germline V gene encodes CDR1 LNHNV and CDR2 YYDKDF (reference sequence). The CDR3 has 19 residues. This TCR came from a boy between 10 and 17 years old in good health and CMV-seronegative. The sample consisted of PBMCs. The rearrangement joins TRBV15 to TRBJ2-7; 12 nucleotides agree with TRBD2. CDR3 DNA: TGTGCCACCAGCAGAGGAACTAATAGAGCTAGCGGGAGGGCGGTCGAGCAGTACTTC. This gives the protein CATSRGTNRASGRAVEQYF.